Each of the 20 T cell receptor beta chains below was sequenced from the same sample in a study of response to subunit inactivated influenza vaccine (dated by TCRdb to between 2017 and 2018). To prepare the library, RT-PCR was applied. TCRdb names Illumina HiSeq 2500 as the instrument used. Through fastp at Q25 and MiXCR, TCRdb rebuilt clones from the public reads, retaining in-frame beta chains. Every distinct CDR3 protein forms one entry, paired with its most common genes and DNA. The sample records around 520,000 distinct CDR3 sequences, roughly 27% of which are singletons. Around 2% of the sample lies in the top ten. Sequences were derived from CD4+ T cells sorted from PBMCs, sampled 5 days after vaccination. Source of these receptors: a man in his forties or fifties who received an inactivated influenza vaccine. Donor details come from another sample of the same person, matched by shared clones.

The CDR3 bases are TGCGCCAGCAGCTTAGAGGCCTTGAACACTGAAGCTTTCTTT. This encodes CASSLEALNTEAFF. The rearrangement joins TRBV5-1 to TRBJ1-1, with unresolved D. CDR3 length: 14 residues. Trimming removed 2 bases from V and 0 bases from J, with 8 bases in between. Germline loops: CDR1 SGHRS, CDR2 YFSETQ. The variable domain in full, completed from reference TRBV5-1 and TRBJ1-1, reads KAGVTQTPRYLIKTRGQQVTLSCSPISGHRSVSWYQQTPGQGLQFLFEYFSETQRNKGNFPGRFSGRQFSNSRSEMNVSTLELGDSALYLCASSLEALNTEAFFGQGTRLTVV.

This clonotype was detected many times. J is TRBJ2-1 and V is TRBV11-2; the D call may be TRBD1 or TRBD2 (5 bases each). Trimming removed 5 bases from V and 4 bases from J, with 12 bases in between. Germline loops: CDR1 SGHAT, CDR2 FQNNGV. The CDR3 covers 14 residues. The CDR3 DNA follows: TGTGCCAGCAGCCTCGGGACGGCATACAATGAGCAGTTCTTC. This sequence encodes CASSLGTAYNEQFF.

V usage is TRBV20-1 and J usage is TRBJ2-7, with unresolved D. The CDR3 has 12 residues. V was trimmed by 2 bases and J by 3 bases, leaving 8 bases between them. Per germline, CDR1 DFQATT and CDR2 SNEGSKA (reference sequence). CDR3 nucleotides: TGCAGTGCTAGACGACATTACTACGAGCAGTACTTC. As protein: CSARRHYYEQYF.

This chain connects TRBV24-1 to TRBJ2-5; 7 bases map to TRBD2. CDR3 length equals 14 residues. Trimming cost V 9 bases and J 1 base; bases outside gene matches: 7. CDR1 and CDR2 from the germline V gene are KGHDR and SFDVKD. Written as DNA, the CDR3 is TGTGCCACCCAAGGGAGGGGTGGCCAAGAGACCCAGTACTTC. Its protein product is CATQGRGGQETQYF.

This rearrangement joins TRBV6-5 to TRBJ2-1; TRBD2 agrees at 9 bases. J was trimmed by 6 bases and V by 2 bases; bases with no gene match: 8. CDR1 is MNHEY, CDR2 SVGAGI, per germline. The CDR3 extends over 16 amino acids. The CDR3 here is CASSYAAGRGGNEQFF. CDR3 DNA sequence: TGTGCCAGCAGTTACGCTGCGGGGCGGGGGGGCAATGAGCAGTTCTTC.

The sample holds a few counts of this clonotype. The rearrangement links TRBV28 to TRBJ2-3; 9 bases are shared with TRBD2. CDR3 length equals 14 residues. Germline assignment: CDR1 MDHEN and CDR2 SYDVKM. V shed 8 bases and J 3 bases; nucleotides not matched to a gene: 6. The CDR3 bases are TGTGCCAGCGGGAGCGGGAGGCTTACAGATACGCAGTATTTT. This encodes CASGSGRLTDTQYF.

The table lists this clonotype with a few counts. This chain uses TRBV28 with TRBJ2-2; D remains ambiguous. Germline V gene lookup returns CDR1 MDHEN and CDR2 SYDVKM. The V end was cut by 2 bases, the J end by 0 bases, with 10 bases between. This CDR3 has 16 residues. CDR3 in DNA: TGTGCCAGCAGTTTAAGACCTGTGGCGAACACCGGGGAGCTGTTTTTT. Amino acids: CASSLRPVANTGELFF.

Only one count was recorded for this clonotype. The rearrangement joins TRBV3-1 to TRBJ2-7; perhaps TRBD2 as D (7 bases). Germline V gene lookup returns CDR1 LGHDT and CDR2 YNNKEL (reference sequence). Trimming cost V 3 bases and J 3 bases, with 18 bases left between them. There are 16 residues in the CDR3. CDR3 protein: CASSHFQRDNYYEQYF. The DNA for the CDR3 is TGTGCCAGCAGCCACTTCCAGCGGGACAATTACTACGAGCAGTACTTC.

This rearrangement joins TRBV2 to TRBJ2-1; D gene ambiguous. The V and J ends lost 3 bases and 3 bases respectively, with 6 bases between them. The CDR3 is 13 amino acids. Germline V gives CDR1 SNHLY, CDR2 FYNNEI. As DNA, the CDR3 is TGTGCCAGCAGTGAGGATCACTACAATGAGCAGTTCTTC. Amino acids: CASSEDHYNEQFF.

Comment on this clonotype: A much larger clone lies one base from this, so it may be a read error. V gene TRBV12-3 or TRBV12-4 combines with J gene TRBJ2-3; 7 bases map to TRBD2. CDR3 length: 14 residues. V was pared by 5 bases and J by 4 bases, with 6 bases of the junction left unmatched. The DNA for the CDR3 is TGTGCCAGCAGTCAGCGGGGAGGGGCAGATACGCAGTATTTT. Translating gives CASSQRGGADTQYF.

J is TRBJ2-1 and V is TRBV6-2 or TRBV6-3, with TRBD1 as a possible D gene (7 bases). The CDR3 is 14 residues long. Germline V gives CDR1 MNHEY, CDR2 SVGEGT. Deletions cut 5 bases from V and 0 bases from J, with 8 bases between. The CDR3 spells CASSQGGSYNEQFF. In DNA form, the CDR3 reads TGTGCCAGCAGTCAGGGGGGCTCCTACAATGAGCAGTTCTTC.

This rearrangement joins TRBV20-1 to TRBJ2-1, with 8 bases fitting TRBD1. The CDR3 runs 14 residues. The J segment lost 2 bases and the V segment lost 4 bases, leaving 4 bases of the junction unmatched. Germline V gene lookup returns CDR1 DFQATT and CDR2 SNEGSKA (reference sequence). The CDR3, as DNA: TGCAGTGCTACCTCGGGACAGGCCTACAATGAGCAGTTCTTC. As protein: CSATSGQAYNEQFF.

This clonotype was observed a handful of times. The rearrangement joins TRBV20-1 to TRBJ2-3; a possible D gene is TRBD1 (7 bases). The length of the CDR3 is 15 residues. Germline CDR1 and CDR2: DFQATT and SNEGSKA (reference sequence). Trimming pared 6 bases from V and 4 bases from J, leaving 20 bases between. CDR3 in DNA: TGCAGTGCGGCTGGCAGGGGGGCCGGGGCAGATACGCAGTATTTT. Amino acid sequence: CSAAGRGAGADTQYF.

The chain's CDR3 is CASSLVPPGTQPQHF. Here the CDR3 DNA reads TGTGCCAGCAGTTTAGTTCCCCCAGGGACTCAGCCCCAGCATTTT. V usage is TRBV12-3 or TRBV12-4 and J usage is TRBJ1-5; the D gene is possibly TRBD1 (5 bases). The CDR3 has 15 amino acids. Trimming pared 1 base from V and 6 bases from J, leaving 13 bases between.

The CDR3 DNA is TGTGCCAGCAGTTTTATGGACAGGACCTACCAAGAGACCCAGTACTTC. Its translation: CASSFMDRTYQETQYF. The chain carries TRBV12-3 or TRBV12-4 and TRBJ2-5, with 7 bases matching TRBD1. Trimming at V came to 3 bases and at J to 0 bases, leaving 7 bases not matched to a gene. This CDR3 contains 16 residues.

The rearrangement uses TRBV4-3 and TRBJ2-2; D is possibly TRBD1 (5 bases). The CDR3 length is 16 residues. Germline loops: CDR1 LGHNA, CDR2 YSLEER. V lost 1 base and J lost 4, with 13 bases in between. The CDR3 here is CASSQALRQITGELFF. As DNA, the CDR3 is TGCGCCAGCAGCCAAGCGCTACGACAGATCACCGGGGAGCTGTTTTTT.

The chain employs TRBV14 and TRBJ1-2; TRBD1 matches 8 bases. V gave up 0 bases and J gave up 8 bases; unmatched junction bases: 5. The CDR3 totals 14 residues. Germline assignment: CDR1 SGHDN and CDR2 FVKESK. CDR3 in amino acids: CASSQDRTGFGYTF. The CDR3 DNA reads as TGTGCCAGCAGCCAAGACAGGACAGGGTTCGGCTACACCTTC.

The chain has TRBV4-2 and TRBJ2-1, with 11 bases matching TRBD2. The CDR3 is 16 residues long. Losses at the gene ends were 6 bases for V and 4 bases for J; bases not matched to a gene: 8. Germline values: CDR1 LGHNA, CDR2 YNFKEQ. The CDR3 sequence is CASRGGIAGGYNEQFF. CDR3 bases: TGTGCCAGCAGGGGGGGCATAGCGGGAGGGTACAATGAGCAGTTCTTC.

This chain joins TRBV6-2 or TRBV6-3 and TRBJ2-7; unclear D gene. V was cut by 6 bases and J by 6 bases, with 39 bases left in between. Per germline, CDR1 MNHEY and CDR2 SVGEGT. The CDR3 spans 21 residues. CDR3 residues: CASSRPLRLDWRNRLGSEQYF. Written as DNA, the CDR3 is TGTGCCAGCAGCCGACCGCTCCGGTTGGATTGGCGGAACCGTCTTGGGTCCGAGCAGTACTTC.

This clonotype appeared a few times. The genes are TRBV5-1 and TRBJ2-7; D remains unclear. With 0 bases removed from V and 0 bases from J, the gap between germline ends came to 10 bases. The germline gives CDR1 SGHRS, CDR2 YFSETQ. The CDR3 extends over 15 amino acids. The CDR3 region is CASSLDLVSSYEQYF. The CDR3 DNA follows: TGCGCCAGCAGCTTGGATCTAGTAAGCTCCTACGAGCAGTACTTC.